The 31 T cell receptor beta chains presented below share a single source sample, sequenced in a study of blood T cell repertoires in COVID-19. Sequencing was performed with immunoSEQ multiplex PCR; in TCRdb, only in-frame clones are kept and a portion is missing. Among 200,000 to 250,000 clones listed, over 80% were seen once. The sequenced sample was peripheral blood. These receptors came from a man aged 25-40 years who had recovered from COVID-19.

This chain uses TRBV7-3 with TRBJ2-5, with 12 positions matching TRBD2. Trimming cost V 5 bases and J 7 bases; bases outside gene matches: 2. Looked up from germline, CDR1 is SGHTA and CDR2 is FQGTGA. The CDR3 has 13 residues. Written as DNA, the CDR3 is TGTGCCAGCAGCCTACTAGCGGGAGGGACCCAGTACTTC. Translation: CASSLLAGGTQYF.

The V call is TRBV19, the J call TRBJ1-5; 7 bases fit TRBD1. Germline CDR1 LNHDA, CDR2 SQIVND (reference sequence). The junction had 8 bases not matched to a gene; V was cut back by 2 bases and J by 1 base. The length of the CDR3 is 17 residues. The CDR3 here is CASSINRGFLSNQPQHF. The CDR3 bases are TGTGCCAGTAGTATAAACAGGGGTTTTTTGAGCAATCAGCCCCAGCATTTT.

The chain uses TRBV10-1 and TRBJ2-5; tentatively, D is TRBD2 (6 bases). With 2 bases removed from V and 5 bases from J, the gap between germline ends came to 9 bases. CDR1 is WNHNN, CDR2 SYGVQD, per germline (reference sequence). This CDR3 contains 13 residues. In nucleotides, the CDR3 is TGCGCCAGCAGTGAGGCCGGGGGTGAGACCCAGTACTTC. Encoded protein: CASSEAGGETQYF.

The rearrangement joins TRBV28 to TRBJ2-1; 11 bases map to TRBD2. The CDR3 spans 16 residues. V lost 6 bases to trimming and J lost 4 bases; unmatched junction nucleotides: 8. The germline V gene has CDR1 MDHEN and CDR2 SYDVKM. This CDR3 is CASRTSGEEYYNEQFF. The CDR3 region has the DNA TGTGCCAGCAGGACTAGCGGGGAAGAATATTACAATGAGCAGTTCTTC.

The V call is TRBV2, the J call TRBJ1-6; 8 bases agree with TRBD1. The length of the CDR3 is 13 residues. The germline V gene encodes CDR1 SNHLY and CDR2 FYNNEI. Unmatched junction bases numbered 1, after V lost 3 bases and J lost 9 bases. For the CDR3, the DNA is TGTGCCAGCAGTGACAGGGGGCTTTCACCCCTCCACTTT. The encoded protein is CASSDRGLSPLHF.

The rearrangement joins TRBV3-1 (or the pseudogene TRBV3-2) to TRBJ1-2; 7 bases are a match to TRBD1. The germline V gene has CDR1 LGHDT and CDR2 YNNKEL (reference sequence). The CDR3 is made up of 15 amino acids. Germline trimming cut 1 base from V and 8 bases from J; bases unmatched to any gene: 10. CDR3 in DNA: TGTGCCAGCAGCCAAGGAACGGGACAGCCTAGCGGCTACACCTTC. Protein product: CASSQGTGQPSGYTF.

V and J are TRBV13 and TRBJ2-2; D gene ambiguous. Germline CDR1 reads PRHDT; CDR2 reads FYEKMQ (reference sequence). The CDR3 contains 13 residues. The V end was cut by 4 bases, the J end by 8 bases, with 11 bases between. CDR3 nucleotide sequence: TGTGCCAGCAGCTCCAACCTAGTGGGGGAGCTGTTTTTT. Translation gives CASSSNLVGELFF.

The chain has TRBV7-2 and TRBJ1-1; perhaps TRBD1 as D (6 bases). Looked up from germline, CDR1 is SGHTA and CDR2 is FQGNSA. There are 16 residues in the CDR3. Trimming stripped 1 base from V and 4 bases from J, with 16 bases between. The CDR3 protein is CASSLDGGGRVTEAFF. DNA of the CDR3: TGTGCCAGCAGCTTAGATGGGGGCGGTAGGGTCACTGAAGCTTTCTTT.

The V call is TRBV28, the J call TRBJ2-6; 7 positions agree with TRBD1. The CDR3 has 16 amino acids. Germline V gene lookup returns CDR1 MDHEN and CDR2 SYDVKM. V shed 1 base, J shed 4 bases, and the junction held 4 bases outside the gene matches. This CDR3 reads CASSLYLGQGANVLTF. Here the CDR3 DNA reads TGTGCCAGCAGTTTATACCTGGGACAGGGGGCCAACGTCCTGACTTTC.

The rearrangement links TRBV5-1 to TRBJ2-1; 12 nucleotides agree with TRBD2. Germline values: CDR1 SGHRS, CDR2 YFSETQ. V was pared by 2 bases and J by 5 bases, with 5 bases of the junction left unmatched. CDR3 length equals 16 residues. The CDR3 sequence: CASSFTTSGGDNEQFF. The CDR3 coding sequence is TGCGCCAGCAGCTTCACGACTAGCGGGGGAGACAATGAGCAGTTCTTC.

The gene calls are TRBV5-6 and TRBJ1-2; unclear D gene. This CDR3 spans 14 amino acids. Germline V gene data show CDR1 as SGHDT and CDR2 as YYEEEE. Deletions cut 5 bases from V and 2 bases from J, with 13 bases between. The CDR3 here is CASRMVGKNYGYTF. DNA of the CDR3: TGTGCCAGCAGGATGGTCGGGAAAAACTATGGCTACACCTTC.

This chain links TRBV7-6 with TRBJ1-1, with 8 positions matching TRBD1. Germline CDR1 SGHVS, CDR2 FNYEAQ. The ends lost 6 bases at V and 11 bases at J; junction bases unmatched: 11. The CDR3 is made up of 13 amino acids. The CDR3 here is CASRGQGAANAFF. The CDR3 DNA sequence: TGTGCCAGCAGGGGTCAGGGGGCAGCTAACGCTTTCTTT.

The genes are TRBV6-4 and TRBJ2-7; the match to TRBD2 covers 8 bases. Unmatched junction bases numbered 8, after V lost 4 bases and J lost 3 bases. This CDR3 has 15 amino acids. Germline V gives CDR1 MRHNA, CDR2 SNTAGT. CDR3: CASSVRSGGFYEQYF. CDR3 bases: TGTGCCAGCAGTGTTAGGAGCGGGGGATTCTACGAGCAGTACTTC.

This clone has only one observation. The chain carries TRBV9 and TRBJ2-3, with 8 bases that match TRBD2. There are 16 residues in the CDR3. V lost 0 bases, J lost 2 bases, and 5 bases stayed unmatched. Germline CDR1 SGDLS, CDR2 YYNGEE. The CDR3 sequence is CASSVGPGGHTDTQYF. CDR3 nucleotides: TGTGCCAGCAGCGTAGGTCCGGGGGGGCACACAGATACGCAGTATTTT.

The chain has TRBV9 and TRBJ2-6; D not certain. This CDR3 is 16 amino acids long. The ends were cut back, 3 bases at V and 0 bases at J, with 10 bases in the middle. Germline lookup yields CDR1 SGDLS and CDR2 YYNGEE. In DNA form, the CDR3 reads TGTGCCAGCAGCGCCCAACTGCACTCTGGGGCCAACGTCCTGACTTTC. Its protein product is CASSAQLHSGANVLTF.

This clone was seen only once. The J gene is TRBJ2-1, the V gene TRBV14; D not certain. Germline CDR1 reads SGHDN; CDR2 reads FVKESK. CDR3 length: 13 residues. The germline V and J ends were trimmed by 1 base and 4 bases, with 5 bases remaining between them. CDR3 amino acids: CASSQGLYNEQFF. The CDR3 bases are TGTGCCAGCAGCCAAGGGCTTTACAATGAGCAGTTCTTC.

Only one count was recorded for this clone. This chain joins TRBV6-4 and TRBJ2-1, with TRBD2 matching over 10 bases. The germline V gene encodes CDR1 MRHNA and CDR2 SNTAGT. This CDR3 spans 17 amino acids. Trimming cost V 0 bases and J 4 bases; bases outside gene matches: 6. The CDR3 here is CASSDSFKRGGYNEQFF. DNA of the CDR3: TGTGCCAGCAGTGACTCGTTTAAGCGGGGGGGTTACAATGAGCAGTTCTTC.

The J gene is TRBJ2-2, the V gene TRBV6-5; a weak D match, TRBD2 (6 bases). Deletions cut 2 bases from V and 4 bases from J, with 14 bases between. Germline loops: CDR1 MNHEY, CDR2 SVGAGI. This CDR3 is built from 16 residues. The CDR3 spells CASSYLVSGFTGELFF. In DNA, the CDR3 is TGTGCCAGCAGTTACCTGGTTAGCGGTTTCACCGGGGAGCTGTTTTTT.

This sequence joins TRBV4-1 and TRBJ2-7, with D perhaps matching TRBD2 (6 bases). Germline lookup yields CDR1 MGHRA and CDR2 YSYEKL. V shed 4 bases and J shed 2 bases, with 15 bases lying between them. The CDR3 length is 15 residues. The CDR3 nucleotides are TGCGCCAGCAGCCTCAAATGGGGGGAAGCCTACGAGCAGTACGTC. This gives the protein CASSLKWGEAYEQYV.

This clone was counted a few times. V and J are TRBV6-6 and TRBJ1-5; perhaps TRBD1 as D (5 bases). Germline CDR1 is MNHNY and CDR2 is SVGAGI (reference sequence). V gave up 2 bases and J gave up 5 bases, with 10 bases separating them. The CDR3 extends over 14 amino acids. The CDR3 is CASSYGRADQPQHF. In DNA, the CDR3 is TGTGCCAGCAGTTACGGCAGGGCTGATCAGCCCCAGCATTTT.

Points on this clone: Mismatch with germline at one junction end may stem from a read error. The chain carries TRBV7-9 and TRBJ2-2; TRBD2 is a possible D gene (5 bases). Germline-derived CDR1 and CDR2 are SEHNR and FQNEAQ (reference sequence). The CDR3 has 16 amino acids. The CDR3: CASTLYAGTTTRELFF. The CDR3 DNA sequence: TGTGCCAGCACTTTATACGCGGGCACCACCACCCGGGAGCTGTTTTTT. Complete variable domain (other parts from reference TRBV7-9 and TRBJ2-2): DTGVSQNPRHKITKRGQNVTFRCDPISEHNRLYWYRQTLGQGPEFLTYFQNEAQLEKSRLLSDRFSAERPKGSFSTLEIQRTEQGDSAMYLCASTLYAGTTTRELFFGEGSRLTVL.

The chain combines TRBV29-1 with TRBJ2-5, with 10 positions matching TRBD1. V was pared by 4 bases and J by 5 bases, with 4 bases of the junction left unmatched. Germline V lookup: CDR1 SQVTM, CDR2 ANQGSEA. The CDR3 totals 13 residues. The CDR3 reads CSVAGTGVETQYF. The DNA for the CDR3 is TGCAGCGTTGCCGGGACAGGGGTCGAGACCCAGTACTTC.

The rearrangement links TRBV7-3 to TRBJ1-5, with unresolved D. Germline-derived CDR1 and CDR2 are SGHTA and FQGTGA. V lost 3 bases and J lost 7, with 7 bases in between. CDR3 length: 12 amino acids. This CDR3 is CASSFLIQPQHF. As DNA, the CDR3 is TGTGCCAGCAGCTTCCTTATACAGCCCCAGCATTTT.

The V gene is TRBV9, the J gene TRBJ1-1; D possibly corresponds to TRBD1 (5 bases). Trimming removed 0 bases from V and 6 bases from J, with 18 bases in between. The CDR3 contains 16 residues. CDR1 is SGDLS and CDR2 is YYNGEE in the germline V gene. The CDR3 loop reads CASSVAPSGRGAEAFF. The CDR3 DNA follows: TGTGCCAGCAGCGTAGCCCCCTCCGGTCGGGGGGCTGAAGCTTTCTTT.

This chain joins TRBV10-3 and TRBJ1-1; 7 bases match TRBD1. The germline V gene encodes CDR1 ENHRY and CDR2 SYGVKD. The junction had 5 bases not matched to a gene; V was cut back by 5 bases and J by 2 bases. The CDR3 is 14 amino acids. CDR3 loop: CAISQDRANTEAFF. CDR3 nucleotide sequence: TGTGCCATCAGTCAAGACAGGGCAAACACTGAAGCTTTCTTT.

The chain couples TRBV3-1 (or the pseudogene TRBV3-2) to TRBJ2-1; D is possibly TRBD2 (5 bases). Germline values: CDR1 LGHDT, CDR2 YNNKEL (reference sequence). The V end lost 9 bases, the J end lost 1 base, and 19 bases lay between the germline ends. This CDR3 has 16 amino acids. CDR3 region: CARPDLASGSYNEQFF. CDR3 coding DNA: TGTGCCAGGCCTGACCTAGCTTCTGGGTCCTACAATGAGCAGTTCTTC.

The chain uses TRBV7-2 and TRBJ2-1; D is undetermined. The CDR3 is 16 amino acids. Germline V gene lookup returns CDR1 SGHTA and CDR2 FQGNSA. V shed 2 bases and J shed 5 bases, with 16 bases lying between them. CDR3 in amino acids: CASSLKESTMNNEQFF. The DNA of the CDR3 is TGTGCCAGCAGCTTAAAGGAGTCCACTATGAACAATGAGCAGTTCTTC.

V and J are TRBV5-1 and TRBJ2-1; tentatively, D is TRBD2 (6 bases). Trimming cost V 0 bases and J 6 bases, with 13 bases left between them. There are 15 residues in the CDR3. Germline V gives CDR1 SGHRS, CDR2 YFSETQ. The CDR3 coding sequence is TGCGCCAGCAGCTTGGGTCCCCGGGGGACCAATGAGCAGTTCTTC. This translates into CASSLGPRGTNEQFF. Using reference TRBV5-1 and TRBJ2-1 for the parts outside the CDR3, the full variable domain is KAGVTQTPRYLIKTRGQQVTLSCSPISGHRSVSWYQQTPGQGLQFLFEYFSETQRNKGNFPGRFSGRQFSNSRSEMNVSTLELGDSALYLCASSLGPRGTNEQFFGPGTRLTVL.

The V gene is TRBV5-1, the J gene TRBJ2-3; TRBD1 agrees at 9 bases. J lost 5 bases, V lost 4 bases, and 5 bases had no gene match. Germline V gene lookup returns CDR1 SGHRS and CDR2 YFSETQ. This CDR3 has 14 residues. The CDR3 nucleotides read TGCGCCAGCAGCCAGGACAGGGGAGGAGATACGCAGTATTTT. This codes for CASSQDRGGDTQYF.

The rearrangement uses TRBV7-9 and TRBJ2-7, with D perhaps matching TRBD2 (5 bases). The CDR3 has 16 amino acids. In germline, CDR1 is SEHNR, CDR2 FQNEAQ (reference sequence). Between the trimmed V and J ends, which lost 0 bases and 1 base, there was a span of 13 bases. This CDR3 is CASSLAPERTSYEQYV. The CDR3 nucleotides are TGTGCCAGCAGCTTAGCCCCGGAGAGGACTTCCTACGAGCAGTACGTC.

This clone showed up just a few times. The chain carries TRBV9 and TRBJ2-3; 7 nucleotides agree with TRBD2. The ends lost 4 bases at V and 4 bases at J; junction bases unmatched: 12. Germline assignment: CDR1 SGDLS and CDR2 YYNGEE. The CDR3 runs to 16 residues. The CDR3 loop is CASSPRGGERADTQYF. CDR3 bases: TGTGCCAGCAGCCCCCGGGGAGGGGAACGGGCAGATACGCAGTATTTT.